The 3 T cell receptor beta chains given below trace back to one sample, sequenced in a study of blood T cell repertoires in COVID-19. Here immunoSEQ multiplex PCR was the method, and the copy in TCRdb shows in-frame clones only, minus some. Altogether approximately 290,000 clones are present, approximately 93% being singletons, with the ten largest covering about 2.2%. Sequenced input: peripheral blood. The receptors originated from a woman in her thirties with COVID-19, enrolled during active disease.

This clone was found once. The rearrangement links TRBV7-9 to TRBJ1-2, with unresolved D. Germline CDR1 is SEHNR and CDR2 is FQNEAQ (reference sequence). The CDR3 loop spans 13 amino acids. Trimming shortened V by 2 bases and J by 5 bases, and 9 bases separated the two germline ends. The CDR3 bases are TGTGCCAGCAGCTTAACGGGTTCTTATGGCTACACCTTC. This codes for CASSLTGSYGYTF.

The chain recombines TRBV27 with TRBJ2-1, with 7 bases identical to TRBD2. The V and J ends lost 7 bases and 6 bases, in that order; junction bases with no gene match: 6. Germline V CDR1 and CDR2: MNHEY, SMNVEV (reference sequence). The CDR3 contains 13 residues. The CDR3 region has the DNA TGTGCCAGCACCTGGGGGAGGGTCAATGAGCAGTTCTTC. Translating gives CASTWGRVNEQFF.

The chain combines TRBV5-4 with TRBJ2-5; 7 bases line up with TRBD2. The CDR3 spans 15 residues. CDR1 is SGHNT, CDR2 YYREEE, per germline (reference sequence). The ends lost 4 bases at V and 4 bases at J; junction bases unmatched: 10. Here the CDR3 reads CASSIQAGTAETQYF. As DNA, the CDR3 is TGTGCCAGCAGCATTCAAGCGGGGACGGCAGAGACCCAGTACTTC.